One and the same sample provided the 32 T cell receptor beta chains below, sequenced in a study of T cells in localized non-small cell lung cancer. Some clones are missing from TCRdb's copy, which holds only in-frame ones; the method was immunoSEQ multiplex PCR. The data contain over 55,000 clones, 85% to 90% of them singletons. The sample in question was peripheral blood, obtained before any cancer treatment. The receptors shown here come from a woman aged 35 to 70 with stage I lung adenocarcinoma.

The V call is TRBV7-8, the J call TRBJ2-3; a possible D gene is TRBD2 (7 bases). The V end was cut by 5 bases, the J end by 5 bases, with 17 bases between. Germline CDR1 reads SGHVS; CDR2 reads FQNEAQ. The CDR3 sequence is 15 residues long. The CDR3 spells CASSGWGAGEDTQYF. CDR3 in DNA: TGTGCCAGCAGCGGCTGGGGGGCGGGAGAAGATACGCAGTATTTT.

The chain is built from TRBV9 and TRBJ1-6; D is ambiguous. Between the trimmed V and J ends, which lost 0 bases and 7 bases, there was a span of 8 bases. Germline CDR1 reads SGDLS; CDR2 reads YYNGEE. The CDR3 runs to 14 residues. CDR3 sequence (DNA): TGTGCCAGCAGCGTAGGAGTCCTAAATTCACCCCTCCACTTT. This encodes CASSVGVLNSPLHF.

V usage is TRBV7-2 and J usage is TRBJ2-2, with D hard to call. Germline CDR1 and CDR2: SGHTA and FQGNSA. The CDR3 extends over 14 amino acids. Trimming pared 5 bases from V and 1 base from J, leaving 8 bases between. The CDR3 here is CASSVLGNTGELFF. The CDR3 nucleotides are TGTGCCAGCAGCGTCTTAGGGAACACCGGGGAGCTGTTTTTT.

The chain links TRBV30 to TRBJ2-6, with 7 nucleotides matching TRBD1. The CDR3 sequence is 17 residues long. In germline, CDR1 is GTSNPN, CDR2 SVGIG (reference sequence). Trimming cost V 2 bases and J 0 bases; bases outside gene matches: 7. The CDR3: CAWSNRQGSSGANVLTF. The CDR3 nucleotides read TGTGCCTGGAGTAACCGACAGGGAAGCTCTGGGGCCAACGTCCTGACTTTC.

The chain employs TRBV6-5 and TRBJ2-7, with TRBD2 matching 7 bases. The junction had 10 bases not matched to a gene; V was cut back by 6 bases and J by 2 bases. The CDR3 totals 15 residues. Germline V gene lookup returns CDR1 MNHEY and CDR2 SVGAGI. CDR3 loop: CASSLQRDDPYEQYF. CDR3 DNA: TGTGCCAGCAGCTTGCAGCGGGACGATCCCTACGAGCAGTACTTC.

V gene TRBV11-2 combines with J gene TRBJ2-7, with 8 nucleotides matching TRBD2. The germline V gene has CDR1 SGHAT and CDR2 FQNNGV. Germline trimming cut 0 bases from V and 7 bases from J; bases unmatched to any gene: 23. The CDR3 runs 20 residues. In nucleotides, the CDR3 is TGTGCCAGCAGCTTAGATTTGGGGGGCTTTTCGAGCGGGAGTCGGGGTGAGCAGTACTTC. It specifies CASSLDLGGFSSGSRGEQYF.

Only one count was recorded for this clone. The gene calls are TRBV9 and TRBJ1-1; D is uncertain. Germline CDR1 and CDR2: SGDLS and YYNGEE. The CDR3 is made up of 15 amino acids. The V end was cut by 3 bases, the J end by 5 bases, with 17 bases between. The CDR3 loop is CASSASPEGRTEAFF. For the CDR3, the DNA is TGTGCCAGCAGCGCTTCTCCCGAGGGCCGGACTGAAGCTTTCTTT.

CDR3 nucleotides: TGTGCCAGCAGTTCCGAAAGGACCGGGGAGCTGTTTTTT. Translation: CASSSERTGELFF. The chain employs TRBV6-5 and TRBJ2-2; D not certain. The CDR3 has 13 residues. Germline-derived CDR1 and CDR2 are MNHEY and SVGAGI. The germline V and J ends were trimmed by 4 bases and 5 bases, with 8 bases remaining between them.

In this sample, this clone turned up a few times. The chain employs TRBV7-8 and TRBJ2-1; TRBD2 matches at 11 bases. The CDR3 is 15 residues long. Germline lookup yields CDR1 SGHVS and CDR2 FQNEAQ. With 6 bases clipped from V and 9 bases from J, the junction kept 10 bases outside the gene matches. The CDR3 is CASSLGLAGGGEQFF. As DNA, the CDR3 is TGTGCCAGCAGTTTGGGTCTAGCGGGGGGAGGTGAGCAGTTCTTC.

CDR3 in amino acids: CASSTVTGTAYGYTF. The CDR3 region has the DNA TGTGCCAGTAGTACTGTAACCGGGACAGCCTATGGCTACACCTTC. This chain links TRBV19 with TRBJ1-2, with 7 nucleotides matching TRBD1. CDR1 LNHDA and CDR2 SQIVND come from the germline V gene (reference sequence). Trimming cost V 4 bases and J 4 bases; bases outside gene matches: 9. The CDR3 is 15 residues long.

CDR3: CASSPGTGGSYGYTF. The CDR3 nucleotides read TGTGCCAGCAGCCCTGGGACAGGGGGTAGCTATGGCTACACCTTC. The J gene is TRBJ1-2, the V gene TRBV4-2; 11 nucleotides match TRBD1. The CDR3 extends over 15 amino acids. From germline, CDR1 is LGHNA and CDR2 YNFKEQ. The trim removed 4 bases at V and 4 bases at J, leaving 5 bases unmatched.

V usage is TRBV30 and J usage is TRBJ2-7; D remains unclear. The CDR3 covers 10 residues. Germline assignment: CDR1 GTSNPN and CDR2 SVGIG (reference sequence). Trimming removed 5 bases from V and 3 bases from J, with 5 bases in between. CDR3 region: CAWGVYEQYF. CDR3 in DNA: TGTGCCTGGGGAGTCTACGAGCAGTACTTC. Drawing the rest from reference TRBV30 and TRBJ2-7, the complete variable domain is SQTIHQWPATLVQPVGSPLSLECTVEGTSNPNLYWYRQAAGRGLQLLFYSVGIGQISSEVPQNLSASRPQDRQFILSSKKLLLSDSGFYLCAWGVYEQYFGPGTRLTVT.

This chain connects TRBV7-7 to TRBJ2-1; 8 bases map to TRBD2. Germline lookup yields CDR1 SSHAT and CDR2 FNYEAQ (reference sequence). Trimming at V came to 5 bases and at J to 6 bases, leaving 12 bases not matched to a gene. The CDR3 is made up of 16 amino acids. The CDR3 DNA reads TGTGCCAGCAGCCTCCGGGAGGGGTCATGGGGCAATGAGCAGTTCTTC. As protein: CASSLREGSWGNEQFF.

The CDR3 is CASSQDLDTGTNTEAFF. CDR3 coding DNA: TGCGCCAGCAGCCAAGATCTTGATACAGGGACGAACACTGAAGCTTTCTTT. The rearrangement joins TRBV4-1 to TRBJ1-1, with a tentative D call TRBD1 (6 bases). CDR1 and CDR2 (germline): MGHRA, YSYEKL. The CDR3 covers 17 residues. Trimming took off 0 bases at V and 1 base at J, with 15 bases between the two ends.

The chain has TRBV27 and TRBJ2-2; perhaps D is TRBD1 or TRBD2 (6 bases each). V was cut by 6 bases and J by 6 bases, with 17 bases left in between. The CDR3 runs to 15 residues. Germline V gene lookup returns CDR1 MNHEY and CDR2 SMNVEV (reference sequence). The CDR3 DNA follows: TGTGCCAGCAGGGATGGAGGGGGATATTCCGGGGAGCTGTTTTTT. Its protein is CASRDGGGYSGELFF.

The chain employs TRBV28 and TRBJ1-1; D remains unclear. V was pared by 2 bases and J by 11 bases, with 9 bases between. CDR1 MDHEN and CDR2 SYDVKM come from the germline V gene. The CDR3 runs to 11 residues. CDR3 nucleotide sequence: TGTGCCAGCAGTTTACTCCAAGGCGCTTTCTTT. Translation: CASSLLQGAFF.

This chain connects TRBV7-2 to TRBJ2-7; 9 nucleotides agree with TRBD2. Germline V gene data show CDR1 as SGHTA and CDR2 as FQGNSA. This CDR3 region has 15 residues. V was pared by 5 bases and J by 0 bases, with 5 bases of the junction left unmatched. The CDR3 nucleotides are TGTGCCAGCAGCCGGGTTAGCGGGAGCTCCTACGAGCAGTACTTC. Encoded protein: CASSRVSGSSYEQYF.

The CDR3 DNA reads TGTGCCAGCACGACAGGGGCCAATCAGCCCCAGCATTTT. Translation gives CASTTGANQPQHF. The chain couples TRBV6-6 to TRBJ1-5, with 8 bases identical to TRBD1. Germline V CDR1 and CDR2: MNHNY, SVGAGI (reference sequence). Trimming at V came to 7 bases and at J to 3 bases, leaving 2 bases not matched to a gene. CDR3 length equals 13 residues.

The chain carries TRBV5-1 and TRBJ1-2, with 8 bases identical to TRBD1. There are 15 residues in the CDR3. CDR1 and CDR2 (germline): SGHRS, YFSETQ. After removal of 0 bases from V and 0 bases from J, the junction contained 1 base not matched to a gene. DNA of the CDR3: TGCGCCAGCAGCTTGGACAGGGGGGCTAACTATGGCTACACCTTC. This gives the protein CASSLDRGANYGYTF.

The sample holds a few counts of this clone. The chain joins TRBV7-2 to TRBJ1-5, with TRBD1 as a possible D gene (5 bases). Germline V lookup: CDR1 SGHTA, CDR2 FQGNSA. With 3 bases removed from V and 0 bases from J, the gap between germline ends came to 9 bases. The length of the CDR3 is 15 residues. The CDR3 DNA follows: TGTGCCAGCAGCTTGGGGGGGAGTAGCAATCAGCCCCAGCATTTT. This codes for CASSLGGSSNQPQHF.

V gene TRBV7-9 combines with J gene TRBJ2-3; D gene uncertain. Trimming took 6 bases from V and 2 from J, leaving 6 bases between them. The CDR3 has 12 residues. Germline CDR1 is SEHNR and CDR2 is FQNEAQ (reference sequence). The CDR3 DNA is TGTGCCAGCAGTCCAAACACAGATACGCAGTATTTT. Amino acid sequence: CASSPNTDTQYF.

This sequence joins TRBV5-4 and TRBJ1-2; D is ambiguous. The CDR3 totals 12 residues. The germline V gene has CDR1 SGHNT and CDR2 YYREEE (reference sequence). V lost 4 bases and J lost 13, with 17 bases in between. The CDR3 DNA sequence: TGTGCCAGCAGCCCGGACGGCCGTATCGGCACCTTC. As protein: CASSPDGRIGTF.

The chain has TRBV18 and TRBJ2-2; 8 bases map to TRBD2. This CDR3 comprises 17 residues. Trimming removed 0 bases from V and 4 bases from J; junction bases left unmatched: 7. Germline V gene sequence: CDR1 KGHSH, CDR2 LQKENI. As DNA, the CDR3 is TGTGCCAGCTCACCACCGGAGCTAGCGGGTGGCACCGGGGAGCTGTTTTTT. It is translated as CASSPPELAGGTGELFF.

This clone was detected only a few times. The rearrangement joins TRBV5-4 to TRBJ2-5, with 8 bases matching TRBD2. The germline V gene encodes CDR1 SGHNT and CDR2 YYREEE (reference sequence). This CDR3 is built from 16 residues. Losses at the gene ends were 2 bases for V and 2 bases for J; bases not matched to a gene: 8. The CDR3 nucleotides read TGTGCCAGCAGCTTCCCTATAGCGGGGCTTCAAGAGACCCAGTACTTC. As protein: CASSFPIAGLQETQYF.

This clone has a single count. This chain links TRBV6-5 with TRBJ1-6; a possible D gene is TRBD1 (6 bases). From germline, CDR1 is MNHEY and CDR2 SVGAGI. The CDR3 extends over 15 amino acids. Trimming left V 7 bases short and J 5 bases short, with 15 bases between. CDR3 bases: TGTGCCAGCAATCCGGGGGCCGGGAATAATTCACCCCTCCACTTT. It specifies CASNPGAGNNSPLHF.

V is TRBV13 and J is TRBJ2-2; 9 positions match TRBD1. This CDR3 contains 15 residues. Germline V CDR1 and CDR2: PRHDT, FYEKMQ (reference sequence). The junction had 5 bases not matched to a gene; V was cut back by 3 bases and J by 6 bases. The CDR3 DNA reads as TGTGCCAGCAGCTTGGGACAGGGTAACGCCGGGGAGCTGTTTTTT. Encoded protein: CASSLGQGNAGELFF.

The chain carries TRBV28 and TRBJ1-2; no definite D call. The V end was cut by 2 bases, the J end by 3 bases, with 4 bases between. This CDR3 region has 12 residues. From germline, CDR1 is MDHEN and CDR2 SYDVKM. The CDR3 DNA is TGTGCCAGCAGTTTACTGGACTATGGCTACACCTTC. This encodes CASSLLDYGYTF.

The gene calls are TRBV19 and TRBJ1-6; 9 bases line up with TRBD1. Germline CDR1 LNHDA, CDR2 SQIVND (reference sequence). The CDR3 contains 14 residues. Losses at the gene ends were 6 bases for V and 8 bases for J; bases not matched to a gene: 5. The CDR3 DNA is TGTGCCAGTAGCGAGACAGGGGGGCATTCACCCCTCCACTTT. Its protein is CASSETGGHSPLHF. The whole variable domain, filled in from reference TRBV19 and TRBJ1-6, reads DGGITQSPKYLFRKEGQNVTLSCEQNLNHDAMYWYRQDPGQGLRLIYYSQIVNDFQKGDIAEGYSVSREKKESFPLTVTSAQKNPTAFYLCASSETGGHSPLHFGNGTRLTVT.

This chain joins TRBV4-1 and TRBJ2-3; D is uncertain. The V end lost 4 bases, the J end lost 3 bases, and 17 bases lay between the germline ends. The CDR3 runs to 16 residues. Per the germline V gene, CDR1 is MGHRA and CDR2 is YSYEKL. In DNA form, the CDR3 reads TGCGCCAGCAGCCCAGAGCCCCCCGGACGAACAGATACGCAGTATTTT. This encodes CASSPEPPGRTDTQYF.

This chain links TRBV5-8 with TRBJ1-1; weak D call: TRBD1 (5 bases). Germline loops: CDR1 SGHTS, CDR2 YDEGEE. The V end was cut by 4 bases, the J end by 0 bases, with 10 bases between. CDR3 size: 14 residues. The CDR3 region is CASSRGRLNTEAFF. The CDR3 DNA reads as TGTGCCAGCAGCCGGGGACGGCTGAACACTGAAGCTTTCTTT.

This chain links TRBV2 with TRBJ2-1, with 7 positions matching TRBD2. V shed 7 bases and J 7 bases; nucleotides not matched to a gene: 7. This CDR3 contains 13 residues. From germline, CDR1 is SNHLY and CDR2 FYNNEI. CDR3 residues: CASNGGRGNEQFF. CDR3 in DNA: TGTGCCAGCAATGGCGGGAGAGGGAATGAGCAGTTCTTC.

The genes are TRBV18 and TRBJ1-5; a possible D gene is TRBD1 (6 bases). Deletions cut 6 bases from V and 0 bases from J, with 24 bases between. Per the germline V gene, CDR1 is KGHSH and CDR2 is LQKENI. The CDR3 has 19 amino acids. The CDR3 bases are TGTGCCAGCTCCACCTTCATCAGGGGCGGGGATGATAGCAATCAGCCCCAGCATTTT. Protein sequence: CASSTFIRGGDDSNQPQHF.